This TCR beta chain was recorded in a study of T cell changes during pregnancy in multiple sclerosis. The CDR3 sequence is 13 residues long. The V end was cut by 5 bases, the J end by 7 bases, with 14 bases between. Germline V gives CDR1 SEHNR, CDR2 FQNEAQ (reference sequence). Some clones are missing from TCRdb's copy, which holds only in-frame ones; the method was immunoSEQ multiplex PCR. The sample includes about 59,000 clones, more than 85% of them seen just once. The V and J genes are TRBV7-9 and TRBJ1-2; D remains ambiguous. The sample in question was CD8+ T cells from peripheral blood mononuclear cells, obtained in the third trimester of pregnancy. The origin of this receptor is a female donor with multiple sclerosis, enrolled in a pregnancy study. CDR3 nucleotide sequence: TGTGCCAGCAGCCAGGTCCCCGGTGCTGGCTACACCTTC. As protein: CASSQVPGAGYTF.